A selection of T cell receptor beta chains follows, all from one sample in a study of pediatric ulcerative colitis. The repertoire was sequenced with immunoSEQ multiplex PCR; TCRdb's copy has only in-frame clones and lacks some. The sample consists of 15,000 to 20,000 clones, 60% to 80% of them appearing once. Sequencing was done on a sample of gut tissue. The source is a boy younger than 18 who was a control in a study of pediatric ulcerative colitis. The CDR3 runs from the conserved cysteine through the conserved F or W. The order of the fields is clone size, J gene, V gene, D gene, CDR3 DNA, CDR3 protein. D genes are given only for firm matches. Clone size is not always given. Where it is, it says once, few, many or a class for expanded clones.

few	TRBJ1-5	TRBV19	.	TGTGCCAGCCTGGGGGGGGCGCAACAGCCCCAGCATTTT	CASLGGAQQPQHF
few	TRBJ2-7	TRBV9	TRBD2	TGTGCCAGCAGCCCCACGGGAGGCGGGGGGAACTACGAGCAGTACTTC	CASSPTGGGGNYEQYF
.	TRBJ1-1	TRBV5-4	.	TGTGCCAGCAGCTCAGCAGGGAGTACTGAAGCTTTCTTT	CASSSAGSTEAFF
.	TRBJ1-1	TRBV28	.	TGTGCCAGCAGTCCCAAAAGGGTTAGGACTGAAGCTTTCTTT	CASSPKRVRTEAFF
.	TRBJ1-2	TRBV28	TRBD1	TGTGCCAGCAGTTTGACAGGGACCAGATTGTATGGCTACACCTTC	CASSLTGTRLYGYTF
few	TRBJ2-1	TRBV11-3	.	TGTGCCAGCAGCTTACAAGGGGCAGACAATGAGCAGTTCTTC	CASSLQGADNEQFF
.	TRBJ2-5	TRBV5-1	TRBD2	TGCGCCAGCAGCTTGGGGACTAGCGGACTCCAAGAGACCCAGTACTTC	CASSLGTSGLQETQYF
.	TRBJ2-1	TRBV21-1	.	TGTGCCAGCAGCAAAGGGTACAATGAGCAGTTCTTC	CASSKGYNEQFF
.	TRBJ2-3	TRBV6-4	TRBD2	TGTGCCAGCAGCTCTAGCGGGGGTTCTACAGATACGCAGTATTTT	CASSSSGGSTDTQYF
.	TRBJ1-5	TRBV19	.	TGTGCCAGTAGTATAAGGGACACTGTCGTCACTCAGCCCCAGCATTTT	CASSIRDTVVTQPQHF
.	TRBJ1-2	TRBV6-5	TRBD1	TGTGCCAGCGGGCGGGACAGCACTTTCTATGGCTACACCTTC	CASGRDSTFYGYTF
.	TRBJ1-5	TRBV4-2	.	TGTGCCAGCAGCCAAGAAGGCCAGGGGACGAATCAGCCCCAGCATTTT	CASSQEGQGTNQPQHF
.	TRBJ2-3	TRBV4-1	.	TGCGCCAGCAGCCAAGATACATCAGGGAGCACAGATACGCAGTATTTT	CASSQDTSGSTDTQYF
.	TRBJ1-6	TRBV19	TRBD1	TGTGCCAGTAGTATGCTTGACAGGGACAATTCACCCCTCCACTTT	CASSMLDRDNSPLHF
once	TRBJ1-2	TRBV14	.	TGTGCCAGCAGCCATATCAGGGGCTACACCTTC	CASSHIRGYTF
.	TRBJ2-7	TRBV27	TRBD1	TGTGCCAGCAGCCAAAGAACAGGGGCGGACGAGCAGTACTTC	CASSQRTGADEQYF
once	TRBJ2-1	TRBV25-1	TRBD2	TGTGCCAGCAGTATAAGCGGGATATCCTACAATGAGCAGTTCTTC	CASSISGISYNEQFF
once	TRBJ2-1	TRBV7-3	.	TGTGCCAGCGGATCCCCCGTTACGGAGCAGTTCTTC	CASGSPVTEQFF
.	TRBJ2-1	TRBV18	TRBD2	TGTGCCAGCTCACCACCTGGAGGGGGAGCGGGAGGCTACAATGAGCAGTTCTTC	CASSPPGGGAGGYNEQFF
.	TRBJ2-7	TRBV5-4	.	TGTGCCAGCAGCTTGACCGGCACCCACGAGCAGTACTTC	CASSLTGTHEQYF
once	TRBJ2-3	TRBV5-6	TRBD1	TGTGCCAGCAGCTTTCGTGCAGGGGGATCAGATACGCAGTATTTT	CASSFRAGGSDTQYF
once	TRBJ1-3	TRBV2	.	TGTGCCAGCAGTGATCAGGGGAGCTCTGGAAACACCATATATTTT	CASSDQGSSGNTIYF
.	TRBJ2-2	TRBV19	.	TGTGCCAGTAGTATATCAGCCGGGGCCGGGGAGCTGTTTTTT	CASSISAGAGELFF
.	TRBJ1-1	TRBV10-3	.	TGTGCCATCAAGGGCGAGGGGTACACTGAAGCTTTCTTT	CAIKGEGYTEAFF
.	TRBJ2-5	TRBV28	.	TGTGCCAGCAGTTCGCCGGCCCGAGAGACCCAGTACTTC	CASSSPARETQYF
few	TRBJ2-1	TRBV5-5	.	TGTGCCAGCAGCTTACCGACGGGAAATGAGCAGTTCTTC	CASSLPTGNEQFF
.	TRBJ2-7	TRBV9	.	TGTGCCAGCAGCGTAGGCCAGGGAACCTACGAGCAGTACTTC	CASSVGQGTYEQYF
.	TRBJ1-4	TRBV7-2	.	TGTGCCACCGCGACAGGATCACTTGCAACTAATGAAAAACTGTTTTTT	CATATGSLATNEKLFF
.	TRBJ2-1	TRBV7-2	TRBD2	TGTGCCAGCAGTTTGGAGGCCGGGAGGATGGGGAATGAGCAGTTCTTC	CASSLEAGRMGNEQFF
.	TRBJ1-5	TRBV5-1	.	TGCGCCAGCAGCTTGGACGGGGCGCCCCAGCATTTT	CASSLDGAPQHF
.	TRBJ2-1	TRBV11-3	TRBD2	TGTGCCAGCAGCTTAGGCATGACTAGCGGGGTCTACAATGAGCAGTTCTTC	CASSLGMTSGVYNEQFF
once	TRBJ1-5	TRBV6-5	.	TGTGCCAGCAGTTACGTGAATAGCAATCAGCCCCAGCATTTT	CASSYVNSNQPQHF